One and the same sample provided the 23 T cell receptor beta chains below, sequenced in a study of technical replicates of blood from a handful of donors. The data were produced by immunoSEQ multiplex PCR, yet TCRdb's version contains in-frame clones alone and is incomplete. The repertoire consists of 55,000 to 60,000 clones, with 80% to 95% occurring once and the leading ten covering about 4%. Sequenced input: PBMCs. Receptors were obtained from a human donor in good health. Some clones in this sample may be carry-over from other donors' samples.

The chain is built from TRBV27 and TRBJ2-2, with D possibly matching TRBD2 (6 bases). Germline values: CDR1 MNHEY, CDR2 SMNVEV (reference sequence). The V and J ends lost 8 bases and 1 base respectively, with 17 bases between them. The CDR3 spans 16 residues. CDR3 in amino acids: CASSRLSAGNTGELFF. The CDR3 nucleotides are TGTGCCAGCTCAAGATTATCAGCGGGGAACACCGGGGAGCTGTTTTTT.

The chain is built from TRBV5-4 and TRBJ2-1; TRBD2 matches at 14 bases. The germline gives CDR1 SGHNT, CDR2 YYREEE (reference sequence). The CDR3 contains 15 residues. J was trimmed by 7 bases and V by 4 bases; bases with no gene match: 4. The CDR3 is CASSGRTSGRNEQFF. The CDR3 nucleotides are TGTGCCAGCAGCGGGCGGACTAGCGGGAGGAATGAGCAGTTCTTC. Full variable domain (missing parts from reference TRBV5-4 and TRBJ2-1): ETGVTQSPTHLIKTRGQQVTLRCSSQSGHNTVSWYQQALGQGPQFIFQYYREEENGRGNFPPRFSGLQFPNYSSELNVNALELDDSALYLCASSGRTSGRNEQFFGPGTRLTVL.

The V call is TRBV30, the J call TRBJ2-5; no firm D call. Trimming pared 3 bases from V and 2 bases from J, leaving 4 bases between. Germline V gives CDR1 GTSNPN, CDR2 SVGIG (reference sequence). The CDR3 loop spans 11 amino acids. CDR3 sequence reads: CAWRRQETQYF. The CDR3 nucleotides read TGTGCCTGGAGGAGACAAGAGACCCAGTACTTC.

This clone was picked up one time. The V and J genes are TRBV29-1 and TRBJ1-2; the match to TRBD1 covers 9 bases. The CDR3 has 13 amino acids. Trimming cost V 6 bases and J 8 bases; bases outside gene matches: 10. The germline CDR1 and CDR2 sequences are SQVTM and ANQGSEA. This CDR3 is CSVSRDRVEGYTF. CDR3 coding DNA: TGCAGCGTGTCCCGGGACAGGGTAGAAGGCTACACCTTC.

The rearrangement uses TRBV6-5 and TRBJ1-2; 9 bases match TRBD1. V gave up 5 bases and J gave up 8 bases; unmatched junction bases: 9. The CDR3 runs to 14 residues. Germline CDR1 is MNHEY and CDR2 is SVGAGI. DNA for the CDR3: TGTGCCAGCAGTCTTACAGGGGGCGCGGGAGGCTACACCTTC. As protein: CASSLTGGAGGYTF.

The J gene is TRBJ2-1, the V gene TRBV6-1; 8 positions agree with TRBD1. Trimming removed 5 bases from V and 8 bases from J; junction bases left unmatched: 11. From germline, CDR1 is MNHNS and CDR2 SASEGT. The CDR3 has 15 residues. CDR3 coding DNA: TGTGCCAGCAGTCCAGGGGGCTTTGCTGTAGATGAGCAGTTCTTC. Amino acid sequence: CASSPGGFAVDEQFF.

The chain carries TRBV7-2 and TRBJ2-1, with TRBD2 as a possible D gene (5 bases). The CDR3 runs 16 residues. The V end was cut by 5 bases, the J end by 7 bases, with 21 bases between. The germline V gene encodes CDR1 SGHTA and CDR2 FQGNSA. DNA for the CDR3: TGTGCCAGCAGCATACCCCTTCTAGCTCCTGGAAATGAGCAGTTCTTC. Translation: CASSIPLLAPGNEQFF.

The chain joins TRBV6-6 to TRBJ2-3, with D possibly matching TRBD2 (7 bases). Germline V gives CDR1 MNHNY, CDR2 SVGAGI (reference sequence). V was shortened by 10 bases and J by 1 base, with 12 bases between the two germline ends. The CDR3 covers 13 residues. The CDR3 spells CANGGGGTDTQYF. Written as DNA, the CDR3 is TGTGCCAACGGAGGGGGGGGCACAGATACGCAGTATTTT.

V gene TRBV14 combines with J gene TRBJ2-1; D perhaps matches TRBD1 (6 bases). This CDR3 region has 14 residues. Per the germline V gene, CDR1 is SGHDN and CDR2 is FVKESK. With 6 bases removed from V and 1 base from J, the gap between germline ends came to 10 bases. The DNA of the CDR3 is TGTGCCAGCAGGCCCAGGGGTTCCTACAATGAGCAGTTCTTC. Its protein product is CASRPRGSYNEQFF.

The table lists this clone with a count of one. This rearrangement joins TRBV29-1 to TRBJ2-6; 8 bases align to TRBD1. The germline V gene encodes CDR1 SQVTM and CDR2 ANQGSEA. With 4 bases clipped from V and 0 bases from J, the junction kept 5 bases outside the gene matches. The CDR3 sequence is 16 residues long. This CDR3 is CSVGRDRSSGANVLTF. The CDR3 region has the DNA TGCAGCGTTGGTAGGGACAGGAGCTCTGGGGCCAACGTCCTGACTTTC. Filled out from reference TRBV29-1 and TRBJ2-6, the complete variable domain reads SAVISQKPSRDICQRGTSLTIQCQVDSQVTMMFWYRQQPGQSLTLIATANQGSEATYESGFVIDKFPISRPNLTFSTLTVSNMSPEDSSIYLCSVGRDRSSGANVLTFGAGSRLTVL.

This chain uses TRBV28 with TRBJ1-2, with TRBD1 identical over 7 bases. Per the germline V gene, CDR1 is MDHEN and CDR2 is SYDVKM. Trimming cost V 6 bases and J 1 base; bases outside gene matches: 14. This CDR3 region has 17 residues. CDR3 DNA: TGTGCCAGCAGATCTCCTACAGGGGTGATACTTAACTATGGCTACACCTTC. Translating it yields CASRSPTGVILNYGYTF.

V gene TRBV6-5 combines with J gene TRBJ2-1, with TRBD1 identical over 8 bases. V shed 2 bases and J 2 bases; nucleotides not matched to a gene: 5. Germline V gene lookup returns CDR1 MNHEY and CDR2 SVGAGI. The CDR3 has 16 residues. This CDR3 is CASSYLGTGTYNEQFF. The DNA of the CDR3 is TGTGCCAGCAGTTACCTCGGGACAGGCACCTACAATGAGCAGTTCTTC.

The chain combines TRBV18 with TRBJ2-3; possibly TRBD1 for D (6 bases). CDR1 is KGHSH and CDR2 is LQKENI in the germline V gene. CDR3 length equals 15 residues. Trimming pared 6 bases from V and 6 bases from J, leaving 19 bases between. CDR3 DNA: TGTGCCAGCTCCCGCCGGGACAACACTAAGGATACGCAGTATTTT. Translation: CASSRRDNTKDTQYF.

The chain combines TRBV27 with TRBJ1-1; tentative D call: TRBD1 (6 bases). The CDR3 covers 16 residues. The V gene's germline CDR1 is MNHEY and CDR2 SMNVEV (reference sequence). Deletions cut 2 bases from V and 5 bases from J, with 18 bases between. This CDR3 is CASSLEGGKGRTEAFF. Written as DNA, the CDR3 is TGTGCCAGCAGTTTAGAAGGGGGTAAGGGAAGGACTGAAGCTTTCTTT.

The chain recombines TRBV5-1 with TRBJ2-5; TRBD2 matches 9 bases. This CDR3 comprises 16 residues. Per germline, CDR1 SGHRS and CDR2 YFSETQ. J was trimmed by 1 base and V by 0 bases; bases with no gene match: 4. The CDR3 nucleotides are TGCGCCAGCAGCTTGGGGAGTAGCGGGGGCCAAGAGACCCAGTACTTC. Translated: CASSLGSSGGQETQYF.

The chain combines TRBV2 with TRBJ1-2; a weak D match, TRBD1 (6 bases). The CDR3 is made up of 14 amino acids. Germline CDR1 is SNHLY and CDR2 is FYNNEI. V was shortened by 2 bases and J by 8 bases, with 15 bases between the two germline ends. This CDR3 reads CASSEFMAGEGYTF. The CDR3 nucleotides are TGTGCCAGCAGTGAATTTATGGCAGGGGAGGGCTACACCTTC.

CDR3 loop: CASSFGQAGNTEAFF. In DNA form, the CDR3 reads TGTGCCAGCAGCTTCGGACAGGCAGGGAACACTGAAGCTTTCTTT. The chain employs TRBV7-2 and TRBJ1-1, with 7 positions matching TRBD1. CDR1 SGHTA and CDR2 FQGNSA come from the germline V gene. The CDR3 length is 15 residues. The trim removed 3 bases at V and 1 base at J, leaving 5 bases unmatched.

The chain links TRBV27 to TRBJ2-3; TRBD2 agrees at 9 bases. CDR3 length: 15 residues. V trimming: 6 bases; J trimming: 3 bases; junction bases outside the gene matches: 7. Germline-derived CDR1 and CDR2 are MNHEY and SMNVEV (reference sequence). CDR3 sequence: CASSPLAGGTDTQYF. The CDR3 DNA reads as TGTGCCAGCAGCCCACTAGCGGGCGGGACAGATACGCAGTATTTT.

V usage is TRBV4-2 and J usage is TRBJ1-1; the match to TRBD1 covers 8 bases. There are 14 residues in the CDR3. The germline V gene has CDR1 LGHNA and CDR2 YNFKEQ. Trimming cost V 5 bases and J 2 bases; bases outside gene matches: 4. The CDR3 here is CASSTGQGNTEAFF. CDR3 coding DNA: TGTGCCAGCAGCACCGGACAGGGCAACACTGAAGCTTTCTTT.

Here the CDR3 reads CASSYGGLAGVDTQYF. CDR3 nucleotide sequence: TGTGCCAGCAGTTACGGGGGACTAGCGGGAGTAGATACGCAGTATTTT. The chain couples TRBV6-6 to TRBJ2-3, with 14 nucleotides matching TRBD2. Unmatched junction bases numbered 3, after V lost 2 bases and J lost 5 bases. Germline V lookup: CDR1 MNHNY, CDR2 SVGAGI (reference sequence). This CDR3 is built from 16 residues.

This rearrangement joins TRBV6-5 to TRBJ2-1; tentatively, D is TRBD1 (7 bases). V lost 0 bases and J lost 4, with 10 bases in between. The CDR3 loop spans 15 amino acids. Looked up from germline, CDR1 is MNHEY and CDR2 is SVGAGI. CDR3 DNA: TGTGCCAGCAGTTACTCGCGGGACAGTTACAATGAGCAGTTCTTC. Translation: CASSYSRDSYNEQFF.

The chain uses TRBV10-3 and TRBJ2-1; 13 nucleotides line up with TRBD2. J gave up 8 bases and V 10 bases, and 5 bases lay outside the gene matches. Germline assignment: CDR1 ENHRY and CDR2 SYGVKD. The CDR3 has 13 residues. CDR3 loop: CATGTSGNYEQFF. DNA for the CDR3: TGTGCCACCGGGACTAGCGGGAACTATGAGCAGTTCTTC.

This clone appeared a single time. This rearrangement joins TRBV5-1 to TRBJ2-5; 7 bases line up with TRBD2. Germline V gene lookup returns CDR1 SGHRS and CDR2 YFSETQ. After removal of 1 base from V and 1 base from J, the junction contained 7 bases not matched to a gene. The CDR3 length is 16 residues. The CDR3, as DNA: TGCGCCAGCAGCTTGTCACCGGGGGGAGGCCAAGAGACCCAGTACTTC. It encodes CASSLSPGGGQETQYF.